This is a list of T cell receptor beta chains from one sample in a study of T-cell memory formation after mild COVID-19. One entry per CDR3 protein results from TCRdb running MiXCR on the 5' RACE reads. The sample includes under 250,000 distinct CDR3 sequences, more than 25% seen only once; the top ten take about an eighth. Sequencing was done on a sample of PBMCs or a T cell subset sorted from them (not recorded which). These receptors all come from an adult woman who had mild COVID-19 (a few samples of this study predate the infection). Cell type and time point are not known. The CDR3 runs from the conserved cysteine through the conserved F or W. The D gene is left open where the match is weak. Only part of the rows carry a size: once, few, many, or a class if the clone is expanded.

j_call | clone_size | d_call | v_call | cdr3_nt | cdr3_aa
TRBJ2-7 | NA | TRBD1 | TRBV7-2 | TGTGCCAGCAGCTTAAGCCCAGGGGGCGGATACGAGCAGTACTTC | CASSLSPGGGYEQYF
TRBJ1-3 | NA | TRBD1 | TRBV11-2 | TGTGCCAGCAGCTTGGGACAGAACTCCCTCCTTAGCTCTGGAAACACCATATATTTT | CASSLGQNSLLSSGNTIYF
TRBJ2-7 | NA | TRBD1 | TRBV7-8 | TGTGCCAGCAGCTTAGGGGGACAGGGACTTGAGCAGTACTTC | CASSLGGQGLEQYF
TRBJ1-1 | NA | NA | TRBV6-2/TRBV6-3 | TGTGCCAGCAGCCAGCCGCGAGGGGTTAATGAAGCTTTCTTT | CASSQPRGVNEAFF
TRBJ1-3 | NA | NA | TRBV7-6 | TGTGCCAGCAGCCGGGACGCAAGCTCTGGAAACACCATATATTTT | CASSRDASSGNTIYF
TRBJ2-1 | NA | TRBD1 | TRBV12-5 | TGTGCTAGTGGTTTGGTAGCAGGGGGCGTCTACAATGAGCAGTTCTTC | CASGLVAGGVYNEQFF
TRBJ2-4 | NA | TRBD1 | TRBV5-1 | TGCGCCAGCAGCTTAGGGTCAGGACAGGGGAACATTCAGTACTTC | CASSLGSGQGNIQYF
TRBJ1-4 | few | NA | TRBV12-3/TRBV12-4 | TGTGCCAGCACCGATGGGGTGATCGGTGAAAAACTGTTTTTT | CASTDGVIGEKLFF
TRBJ1-2 | NA | TRBD1 | TRBV12-3/TRBV12-4 | TGTGCCAGCAGCTTAACAGGGGATGGCTATGGCTACACCTTC | CASSLTGDGYGYTF
TRBJ2-3 | NA | TRBD2 | TRBV27 | TGTGCCAGCATGCGGGGGGGCATGGTGAGCACAGATACGCAGTATTTT | CASMRGGMVSTDTQYF
TRBJ2-5 | NA | NA | TRBV20-1 | TGCAGTGCTGGGGGCCAGGGACTAACCCAAGAGACCCAGTACTTC | CSAGGQGLTQETQYF
TRBJ2-7 | NA | NA | TRBV5-6 | TGTGCCAGCAGCGGTACCTACGAGCAGTACTTC | CASSGTYEQYF
TRBJ2-2 | NA | NA | TRBV29-1 | TGCAGCGTAGGGTCGAGAGGGAAGAACACCGGGGAGCTGTTTTTT | CSVGSRGKNTGELFF
TRBJ2-7 | many | NA | TRBV7-3 | TGTGCCAGCTACCCCTCAGAGGACGAGCAGTACTTC | CASYPSEDEQYF
TRBJ1-5 | NA | NA | TRBV12-3/TRBV12-4 | TGTGCCAGCAGTTCAATCACAGGGCTGGATCAGCCCCAGCATTTT | CASSSITGLDQPQHF
TRBJ2-7 | few | NA | TRBV15 | TGTGCCACCAGCAGAGATAGCCAGGGAGACTACTACGAGCAGTACTTC | CATSRDSQGDYYEQYF
TRBJ2-5 | many | NA | TRBV4-2 | TGTGCCAGCAGCCAAGATTCGATAAGGGGGCAAGAGACCCAGTACTTC | CASSQDSIRGQETQYF
TRBJ1-2 | NA | NA | TRBV5-1 | TGCGCCAGCAGCTTGGGTTTTGGTTTCTATGGCTACACCTTC | CASSLGFGFYGYTF
TRBJ2-1 | NA | NA | TRBV5-6 | TGTGCCAGCAGCTTTCTTATTGCGTCAGCTACTAGCTCCTACAATGAGCAGTTCTTC | CASSFLIASATSSYNEQFF
TRBJ1-3 | NA | TRBD1 | TRBV20-1 | TGCAGTGCCCAACAGGGGGCCTTTTCTGGAAACACCATATATTTT | CSAQQGAFSGNTIYF
TRBJ1-5 | few | TRBD1 | TRBV3-1 | TGTGCCAGCAGCCAATGGTCCCCGGGACAGGGGGCGAGCAATCAGCCCCAGCATTTT | CASSQWSPGQGASNQPQHF
TRBJ1-2 | NA | NA | TRBV5-5 | TGTGCCAGCAGCTTGGTGGGGGAGCAGGACTATGGCTACACCTTC | CASSLVGEQDYGYTF
TRBJ1-1 | few | TRBD1 | TRBV5-1 | TGCGCCAGCAGCTTGGGACAGGGAAGTTGGACTGAAGCTTTCTTT | CASSLGQGSWTEAFF
TRBJ2-7 | NA | NA | TRBV29-1 | TGCAGCGTTGGCCGACGCAGCGAGCAGTACTTC | CSVGRRSEQYF
TRBJ2-7 | NA | NA | TRBV20-1 | TGCAGTGCTAGGGGGATCCGGAGCGGCCAAGGATACGAGCAGTACTTC | CSARGIRSGQGYEQYF
TRBJ2-7 | NA | TRBD2 | TRBV4-2 | TGTGCCAGCAGCACGCGACTAGCGGGAGACGAGCAGTACTTC | CASSTRLAGDEQYF
TRBJ2-1 | NA | NA | TRBV5-1 | TGCGCCAGCAGCTTGGAAGATGTGTACAATGAGCAGTTCTTC | CASSLEDVYNEQFF
TRBJ1-1 | NA | TRBD1 | TRBV7-6 | TGTGCCAGCAGCCTCCCCCCACAGGACAGGGGCGCTGAAGCTTTCTTT | CASSLPPQDRGAEAFF